These T cell receptor beta chains were read from a single sample in a study of blood T cell repertoires in COVID-19. Here immunoSEQ multiplex PCR was the method, and the copy in TCRdb shows in-frame clones only, minus some. The data hold a few hundred thousand clones, with 75% to 90% observed a single time. Material for sequencing was PBMCs or T cells enriched from blood (not recorded which). Receptor source: a woman between 35 and 50 years old who had recovered from COVID-19. Each CDR3 is given with its conserved first and last residue. A D gene is named only where the DNA matches it firmly. Expanded clones are given a class, and other clones once, few, many or no size at all.

D gene	J gene	V gene	clone size	CDR3 protein	CDR3 DNA
TRBD1	TRBJ2-3	TRBV7-3	-	CASSLNRGSADTQYF	TGTGCCAGCAGCTTAAACAGGGGTTCGGCAGATACGCAGTATTTT
TRBD1	TRBJ2-5	TRBV9	-	CASSVTGGAETQYF	TGTGCCAGCAGCGTTACAGGGGGCGCGGAGACCCAGTACTTC
-	TRBJ2-7	TRBV28	-	CASSLVEGAGYEQYF	TGTGCCAGCAGTTTAGTGGAGGGGGCCGGTTACGAGCAGTACTTC
TRBD1	TRBJ1-1	TRBV25-1	-	CASSGGQGNTEAFF	TGTGCCAGCAGCGGGGGACAGGGCAACACTGAAGCTTTCTTT
-	TRBJ2-2	TRBV6-5	-	CASRLLEGTGELFF	TGTGCCAGCAGGCTCTTAGAGGGCACCGGGGAGCTGTTTTTT
TRBD2	TRBJ2-1	TRBV4-3	-	CASSQDWAAGGYNEQFF	TGCGCCAGCAGCCAAGATTGGGCAGCGGGGGGCTACAATGAGCAGTTCTTC
-	TRBJ1-5	TRBV4-3	-	CASSQDRDQPQHF	TGCGCCAGCAGCCAAGATCGGGATCAGCCCCAGCATTTT
-	TRBJ2-1	TRBV28	-	CASSTLQGLNSYNEQFF	TGTGCCAGCAGTACCCTCCAGGGGCTAAACTCCTACAATGAGCAGTTCTTC
TRBD1	TRBJ1-2	TRBV7-8	-	CASSLGRDRRHGYTF	TGTGCCAGCAGCTTAGGGCGGGACAGACGACATGGCTACACCTTC
-	TRBJ1-3	TRBV5-1	-	CASSLAGYGNTIYF	TGCGCCAGCAGCTTAGCAGGGTATGGAAACACCATATATTTT
TRBD2	TRBJ2-3	TRBV27	-	CASSPPGLAGAADTQYF	TGTGCCAGCAGTCCGCCGGGACTAGCGGGAGCGGCAGATACGCAGTATTTT
-	TRBJ1-5	TRBV28	-	CASSFQGYQPQHF	TGTGCCAGCAGTTTCCAGGGTTATCAGCCCCAGCATTTT
TRBD1	TRBJ1-2	TRBV7-4	-	CASSLVDRARFAYGYTF	TGTGCCAGCAGCTTAGTGGACAGGGCCCGTTTTGCTTATGGCTACACCTTC
TRBD2	TRBJ2-1	TRBV4-3	once	CASSPGTSEYNEQFF	TGCGCCAGCAGCCCCGGGACTAGCGAGTACAATGAGCAGTTCTTC
-	TRBJ2-7	TRBV6-5	-	CATRHSYEQYF	TGTGCCACCAGACATTCCTACGAGCAGTACTTC
-	TRBJ1-2	TRBV27	-	CASSPTPRGAYGYTF	TGTGCCAGCAGCCCCACTCCCAGGGGTGCCTATGGCTACACCTTC
-	TRBJ2-2	TRBV7-9	-	CASSLGLNTGELFF	TGTGCCAGCAGCTTGGGCCTTAACACCGGGGAGCTGTTTTTT
-	TRBJ2-7	TRBV18	few	CASSPGQGSSYEQYF	TGTGCCAGCTCACCAGGTCAGGGGTCCTCCTACGAGCAGTACTTC
TRBD1	TRBJ1-5	TRBV29-1	-	CSETPGQGDQPQHF	TGCAGCGAAACTCCGGGACAGGGGGATCAGCCCCAGCATTTT
-	TRBJ2-7	TRBV27	-	CASSPDSRAYYEQYF	TGTGCCAGCAGTCCCGATTCCAGGGCCTACTACGAGCAGTACTTC
TRBD1	TRBJ1-1	TRBV29-1	once	CSVEQGASTEAFF	TGCAGCGTTGAACAGGGGGCCAGCACTGAAGCTTTCTTT
-	TRBJ2-1	TRBV27	-	CASSLLGMAGTRSGNEQFF	TGTGCCAGCAGTTTATTGGGGATGGCTGGGACAAGGTCTGGCAATGAGCAGTTCTTC
TRBD1	TRBJ2-7	TRBV15	-	CATADGTALSYEQYF	TGTGCCACCGCGGACGGGACAGCCCTTTCCTACGAGCAGTACTTC
-	TRBJ1-2	TRBV11-2	-	CASSLMGGQGVYGYTF	TGTGCCAGCAGCCTAATGGGGGGGCAGGGAGTCTATGGCTACACCTTC
-	TRBJ2-5	TRBV30	-	CAWSVGETQYF	TGTGCCTGGAGTGTCGGGGAGACCCAGTACTTC
-	TRBJ2-7	TRBV2	once	CASGGGGLDEQYF	TGTGCCAGTGGAGGGGGGGGCTTGGACGAGCAGTACTTC
TRBD2	TRBJ2-1	TRBV2	-	CASGTTSGSLNEQFF	TGTGCCAGCGGGACGACTAGCGGGAGTTTGAATGAGCAGTTCTTC
-	TRBJ2-7	TRBV5-1	-	CASSLSAASEQYF	TGCGCCAGCAGCTTGTCGGCGGCCAGCGAGCAGTACTTC
-	TRBJ1-6	TRBV25-1	-	CASSPGPEVAPLHF	TGTGCCAGCAGTCCGGGTCCCGAAGTGGCACCCCTCCACTTT
TRBD2	TRBJ2-3	TRBV4-1	-	CASSPTGTSGAKDTQYF	TGCGCCAGCAGCCCCACGGGGACTAGCGGGGCGAAAGATACGCAGTATTTT
-	TRBJ2-3	TRBV10-3	once	CAISRTDTQYF	TGTGCCATCAGTCGGACAGATACGCAGTATTTT
-	TRBJ2-5	TRBV2	-	CASSEGRVPIQETQYF	TGTGCCAGCAGTGAGGGCAGGGTGCCGATTCAAGAGACCCAGTACTTC
TRBD1	TRBJ2-3	TRBV28	-	CASSPGQGSGGDTQYF	TGTGCCAGCAGTCCGGGACAGGGTAGCGGAGGGGATACGCAGTATTTT
-	TRBJ2-1	TRBV7-3	-	CASSLIDGSPRFF	TGTGCCAGCAGCCTAATCGACGGGAGTCCCCGATTCTTC
-	TRBJ2-7	TRBV20-1	-	CSASPGGNNPYEQYF	TGCAGTGCTAGTCCCGGCGGGAATAACCCCTACGAGCAGTACTTC
-	TRBJ2-2	TRBV7-3	-	CASSTTGSGELFF	TGTGCCAGCAGCACTACAGGGTCCGGGGAGCTGTTTTTT
TRBD2	TRBJ2-1	TRBV4-1	-	CASSQPTSGRSNEQFF	TGCGCCAGCAGCCAACCCACTAGCGGGAGAAGCAATGAGCAGTTCTTC
-	TRBJ1-4	TRBV11-3	few	CASSLGGPEEKLFF	TGTGCCAGCAGCTTAGGAGGTCCGGAGGAAAAACTGTTTTTT
TRBD1	TRBJ1-6	TRBV3-1/TRBV3-2	-	CASSPTGGQFSPLHF	TGTGCCAGCAGTCCGACAGGGGGCCAATTTTCACCCCTCCACTTT
TRBD1	TRBJ2-6	TRBV10-1	-	CASGDRTSSGANVLTF	TGCGCCAGTGGGGACAGGACCTCCTCTGGGGCCAACGTCCTGACTTTC
TRBD1	TRBJ2-5	TRBV29-1	-	CSVGQGGETQYF	TGCAGCGTGGGACAGGGCGGAGAGACCCAGTACTTC
TRBD1	TRBJ2-7	TRBV29-1	-	CSVGTGDSYEQYF	TGCAGCGTGGGGACAGGGGACTCCTACGAGCAGTACTTC
-	TRBJ1-1	TRBV9	once	CASSVDWDTGAFF	TGTGCCAGCAGCGTAGATTGGGACACAGGAGCTTTCTTT
TRBD2	TRBJ2-7	TRBV27	-	CASSSGRAYEQYF	TGTGCCAGCAGTAGCGGGAGGGCCTACGAGCAGTACTTC
TRBD1	TRBJ1-1	TRBV2	-	CASRLTPTGKKARAEAFF	TGTGCCAGCAGGCTAACCCCGACAGGGAAGAAGGCTCGGGCTGAAGCTTTCTTT
-	TRBJ1-3	TRBV12-3/TRBV12-4	once	CASSFSEGNTIYF	TGTGCCAGCAGTTTCTCTGAGGGAAACACCATATATTTT
-	TRBJ1-1	TRBV23-1	-	CASSQSGGRTEAFF	TGCGCCAGCAGTCAATCGGGGGGGAGGACTGAAGCTTTCTTT